Each of the 32 T cell receptor beta chains below was sequenced from the same sample in a study of blood T cell repertoires in COVID-19. The repertoire was sequenced with immunoSEQ multiplex PCR; TCRdb's copy has only in-frame clones and lacks some. The data contain fewer than 15,000 clones, 80% to 95% of them singletons. Sequenced input: peripheral blood. Receptor source: a human donor with active COVID-19. The donor label of this sample is uncertain.

V is TRBV7-2 and J is TRBJ2-5; 11 bases align to TRBD2. CDR1 SGHTA and CDR2 FQGNSA come from the germline V gene. The CDR3 sequence is 18 residues long. Trimming cost V 5 bases and J 3 bases; bases outside gene matches: 14. The CDR3 DNA follows: TGTGCCAGCAGCCCCCCGGGACATACGGGACTAGCGGAAGAGACCCAGTACTTC. Amino acids: CASSPPGHTGLAEETQYF. Full variable domain (rest looked up from reference TRBV7-2 and TRBJ2-5): GAGVSQSPSNKVTEKGKDVELRCDPISGHTALYWYRQSLGQGLEFLIYFQGNSAPDKSGLPSDRFSAERTGGSVSTLTIQRTQQEDSAVYLCASSPPGHTGLAEETQYFGPGTRLLVL.

The CDR3: CASSRGQGLYNEQFF. The CDR3 region has the DNA TGTGCCAGTAGCAGGGGACAGGGACTATACAATGAGCAGTTCTTC. This chain links TRBV19 with TRBJ2-1, with 9 bases identical to TRBD1. Germline V gene data show CDR1 as LNHDA and CDR2 as SQIVND (reference sequence). The V gene end was trimmed by 6 bases and the J gene end by 4 bases; junction bases not matched to a gene: 7. This CDR3 is built from 15 residues.

The CDR3 DNA reads TGTGCCAGCAGCAGGACTAGCGGGGCCTACAATGAGCAGTTCTTC. Translation: CASSRTSGAYNEQFF. This chain connects TRBV5-6 to TRBJ2-1; 12 bases fit TRBD2. The germline CDR1 and CDR2 sequences are SGHDT and YYEEEE. The CDR3 is made up of 15 amino acids. After removal of 4 bases from V and 2 bases from J, the junction contained 1 base not matched to a gene. Complete variable domain (other parts from reference TRBV5-6 and TRBJ2-1): DAGVTQSPTHLIKTRGQQVTLRCSPKSGHDTVSWYQQALGQGPQFIFQYYEEEERQRGNFPDRFSGHQFPNYSSELNVNALLLGDSALYLCASSRTSGAYNEQFFGPGTRLTVL.

The rearrangement uses TRBV28 and TRBJ2-3, with 9 nucleotides matching TRBD1. The V gene end was trimmed by 5 bases and the J gene end by 1 base; junction bases not matched to a gene: 4. Germline values: CDR1 MDHEN, CDR2 SYDVKM. The CDR3 is made up of 15 amino acids. DNA of the CDR3: TGTGCCAGCAGTCTACAGGGGGCCCGCACAGATACGCAGTATTTT. Translation: CASSLQGARTDTQYF.

V gene TRBV30 combines with J gene TRBJ1-2; D perhaps matches TRBD1 (6 bases). The V gene's germline CDR1 is GTSNPN and CDR2 SVGIG (reference sequence). There are 14 residues in the CDR3. V lost 1 base, J lost 8 bases, and 17 bases lay in between. The CDR3, as DNA: TGTGCCTGGAGTGCGGATTCGGAAGGGGGAGGCTACACCTTC. It codes for CAWSADSEGGGYTF.

The gene calls are TRBV6-2 or TRBV6-3 and TRBJ2-1; possibly TRBD1 for D (6 bases). CDR3 length: 15 residues. Between the trimmed V and J ends, which lost 2 bases and 4 bases, there was a span of 12 bases. Germline V gene sequence: CDR1 MNHEY, CDR2 SVGEGT. The chain's CDR3 is CASSYPQGQYNEQFF. The CDR3 region has the DNA TGTGCCAGCAGTTACCCGCAGGGGCAGTACAATGAGCAGTTCTTC.

The V and J genes are TRBV5-4 and TRBJ1-2, with D possibly TRBD1 on 5 matching bases. The CDR3 runs to 15 residues. Germline V gives CDR1 SGHNT, CDR2 YYREEE (reference sequence). V lost 1 base and J 3 bases, leaving 13 bases between the germline ends. In nucleotides, the CDR3 is TGTGCCAGCAGCTTGATTGGGACGGGAGACTATGGCTACACCTTC. Translation: CASSLIGTGDYGYTF.

V and J are TRBV18 and TRBJ2-7; TRBD1 matches at 9 bases. Germline trimming cut 4 bases from V and 3 bases from J; bases unmatched to any gene: 4. Germline-derived CDR1 and CDR2 are KGHSH and LQKENI. This CDR3 has 14 amino acids. CDR3 protein: CASSQGTGNYEQYF. DNA of the CDR3: TGTGCCAGCTCACAAGGGACAGGGAACTACGAGCAGTACTTC.

V usage is TRBV29-1 and J usage is TRBJ1-1; TRBD1 agrees at 8 bases. Germline CDR1 reads SQVTM; CDR2 reads ANQGSEA. With 4 bases clipped from V and 8 bases from J, the junction kept 9 bases outside the gene matches. The CDR3 is 13 amino acids. The CDR3 loop is CSVGGAGGHEAFF. Here the CDR3 DNA reads TGCAGCGTTGGAGGAGCAGGGGGCCACGAAGCTTTCTTT.

This chain connects TRBV9 to TRBJ1-2; TRBD1 matches at 9 bases. Germline-derived CDR1 and CDR2 are SGDLS and YYNGEE. The CDR3 contains 14 residues. V shed 4 bases and J 6 bases; nucleotides not matched to a gene: 7. The CDR3 is CASSPGTGLDGYTF. CDR3 bases: TGTGCCAGCAGCCCCGGGACAGGGTTGGATGGCTACACCTTC.

CDR3 sequence: CASSQNRGSEAFF. CDR3 nucleotides: TGCGCCAGCAGCCAGAACAGGGGATCTGAAGCTTTCTTT. The J gene is TRBJ1-1, the V gene TRBV4-3; 7 nucleotides align to TRBD1. Germline-derived CDR1 and CDR2 are LGHNA and YSLEER. With V trimmed by 3 bases and J by 6 bases, 4 bases remained unmatched. CDR3 length: 13 residues.

This clone was seen a few times. The gene calls are TRBV5-1 and TRBJ1-1; D is unclear. The CDR3 is 13 residues long. With 4 bases removed from V and 1 base from J, the gap between germline ends came to 8 bases. Germline V lookup: CDR1 SGHRS, CDR2 YFSETQ. The CDR3 is CASSMTKNTEAFF. In DNA form, the CDR3 reads TGCGCCAGCAGCATGACAAAGAACACTGAAGCTTTCTTT.

CDR3 loop: CATSREGQFTDTQYF. The CDR3 coding sequence is TGTGCCACCAGCAGAGAGGGACAGTTCACAGATACGCAGTATTTT. The chain uses TRBV15 and TRBJ2-3; TRBD1 matches 7 bases. CDR1 is LNHNV and CDR2 is YYDKDF in the germline V gene (reference sequence). This CDR3 is built from 15 residues. Trimming at V came to 0 bases and at J to 2 bases, leaving 2 bases not matched to a gene.

This chain connects TRBV5-1 to TRBJ2-3, with TRBD2 matching over 7 bases. The CDR3 consists of 18 residues. The V segment lost 4 bases and the J segment 1 base; nucleotides outside the gene matches: 15. CDR1 is SGHRS, CDR2 YFSETQ, per germline. The CDR3 DNA follows: TGCGCCAGCAGCCCACACATTCCCGGGGGGATCGGCACAGATACGCAGTATTTT. This encodes CASSPHIPGGIGTDTQYF. The complete variable domain, with remaining parts taken from reference TRBV5-1 and TRBJ2-3, reads KAGVTQTPRYLIKTRGQQVTLSCSPISGHRSVSWYQQTPGQGLQFLFEYFSETQRNKGNFPGRFSGRQFSNSRSEMNVSTLELGDSALYLCASSPHIPGGIGTDTQYFGPGTRLTVL.

The genes are TRBV5-4 and TRBJ1-1; 12 bases map to TRBD1. The CDR3 covers 17 residues. Germline assignment: CDR1 SGHNT and CDR2 YYREEE (reference sequence). J lost 0 bases, V lost 4 bases, and 7 bases had no gene match. CDR3 region: CASSPGTGGFMNTEAFF. DNA for the CDR3: TGTGCCAGCAGCCCCGGGACAGGGGGCTTTATGAACACTGAAGCTTTCTTT.

CDR3 in amino acids: CAWSSTSGTPRSSYEQYF. CDR3 coding DNA: TGTGCCTGGAGTTCGACTAGCGGAACTCCTCGGAGCTCCTACGAGCAGTACTTC. The J gene is TRBJ2-7, the V gene TRBV30, with 9 positions matching TRBD2. CDR3 size: 18 residues. Germline V lookup: CDR1 GTSNPN, CDR2 SVGIG (reference sequence). V was pared by 2 bases and J by 0 bases, with 14 bases of the junction left unmatched. Full variable domain (remainder filled in from reference TRBV30 and TRBJ2-7): SQTIHQWPATLVQPVGSPLSLECTVEGTSNPNLYWYRQAAGRGLQLLFYSVGIGQISSEVPQNLSASRPQDRQFILSSKKLLLSDSGFYLCAWSSTSGTPRSSYEQYFGPGTRLTVT.

This chain uses TRBV29-1 with TRBJ2-7, with no clear D. Trimming left V 8 bases short and J 9 bases short, with 8 bases between. Germline V gives CDR1 SQVTM, CDR2 ANQGSEA. The CDR3 length is 8 residues. CDR3 region: CSPRLQYF. CDR3 nucleotide sequence: TGCAGCCCGAGGCTGCAGTACTTC.

The chain links TRBV5-1 to TRBJ2-7, with a weak D call TRBD2 (6 bases). The CDR3 runs 14 residues. Germline values: CDR1 SGHRS, CDR2 YFSETQ. Trimming stripped 4 bases from V and 7 bases from J, with 18 bases between. CDR3 loop: CASSRGAVGGEQYF. CDR3 coding DNA: TGCGCCAGCAGCAGAGGGGCCGTGGGAGGAGAGCAGTACTTC.

V usage is TRBV18 and J usage is TRBJ2-7; 8 nucleotides agree with TRBD1. Germline values: CDR1 KGHSH, CDR2 LQKENI. The CDR3 runs to 14 residues. J lost 5 bases, V lost 3 bases, and 6 bases had no gene match. The CDR3 is CASSPRQGAHEQYF. CDR3 nucleotides: TGTGCCAGCTCACCCCGCCAGGGGGCCCACGAGCAGTACTTC.

This CDR3 is CASSTIGQVVRGYTF. Written as DNA, the CDR3 is TGTGCCAGCAGTACCATCGGACAGGTCGTTAGGGGCTACACCTTC. The genes are TRBV6-5 and TRBJ1-2; 7 bases line up with TRBD1. CDR3 length: 15 residues. Trimming at V came to 5 bases and at J to 8 bases, leaving 14 bases not matched to a gene. The germline V gene encodes CDR1 MNHEY and CDR2 SVGAGI.

The V gene is TRBV2, the J gene TRBJ1-5; 8 bases line up with TRBD1. The CDR3 is made up of 16 amino acids. CDR1 SNHLY and CDR2 FYNNEI come from the germline V gene. The junction had 6 bases not matched to a gene; V was cut back by 5 bases and J by 0 bases. CDR3 loop: CASSKTGGYSNQPQHF. The CDR3 DNA reads as TGTGCCAGCAGTAAAACAGGGGGTTATAGCAATCAGCCCCAGCATTTT.

The CDR3 bases are TGTGCCAGCAGCCACCGACAGGGGAACACTGAAGCTTTCTTT. Its protein is CASSHRQGNTEAFF. V gene TRBV7-9 combines with J gene TRBJ1-1, with 7 bases aligning to TRBD1. V dropped 5 bases and J dropped 1; count of bases not matched to a gene: 4. From germline, CDR1 is SEHNR and CDR2 FQNEAQ (reference sequence). The CDR3 consists of 14 residues.

The chain links TRBV5-1 to TRBJ2-5, with 7 bases that match TRBD2. J was trimmed by 2 bases and V by 3 bases; bases with no gene match: 16. In germline, CDR1 is SGHRS, CDR2 YFSETQ. This CDR3 has 18 amino acids. This chain's CDR3 is CASSSALSSGRGQETQYF. CDR3 DNA: TGCGCCAGCAGCTCGGCACTCAGTAGCGGGCGCGGACAAGAGACCCAGTACTTC.

The chain carries TRBV5-3 and TRBJ2-7; possibly TRBD2 for D (5 bases). TRBV5-3 is assigned to the ORF class and has an uncertain function. The V end was cut by 4 bases, the J end by 2 bases, with 22 bases between. The CDR3 has 17 residues. CDR3 protein: CARSPGNAQTRPYEQYF. The CDR3 region has the DNA TGTGCCAGAAGCCCGGGGAATGCTCAAACGAGACCCTACGAGCAGTACTTC.

The chain links TRBV18 to TRBJ2-2; TRBD2 agrees at 10 bases. The CDR3 loop spans 15 amino acids. Germline lookup yields CDR1 KGHSH and CDR2 LQKENI. Trimming removed 4 bases from V and 4 bases from J; junction bases left unmatched: 3. CDR3 in amino acids: CASSQGLAATGELFF. CDR3 bases: TGTGCCAGCTCACAAGGACTAGCGGCCACCGGGGAGCTGTTTTTT.

This chain joins TRBV23-1 and TRBJ1-5; TRBD1 matches at 7 bases. TRBV23-1 carries the ORF label, with uncertain function. Trimming removed 6 bases from V and 3 bases from J; junction bases left unmatched: 14. This CDR3 contains 17 residues. This CDR3 reads CASRGSQTGCNNQPQHF. The CDR3, as DNA: TGCGCCAGCAGGGGTTCCCAGACAGGGTGTAACAATCAGCCCCAGCATTTT.

The rearrangement joins TRBV18 to TRBJ2-2; 11 bases fit TRBD2. The CDR3 is made up of 17 amino acids. The V gene end was trimmed by 3 bases and the J gene end by 3 bases; junction bases not matched to a gene: 6. The germline V gene has CDR1 KGHSH and CDR2 LQKENI. The chain's CDR3 is CASSPLPSGGYTGELFF. The DNA of the CDR3 is TGTGCCAGCTCACCCCTACCTAGCGGGGGGTACACCGGGGAGCTGTTTTTT.

The chain carries TRBV19 and TRBJ2-4, with D unclear. Germline V gene data show CDR1 as LNHDA and CDR2 as SQIVND (reference sequence). The CDR3 length is 16 residues. V was pared by 1 base and J by 1 base, with 11 bases between. The CDR3 sequence is CASSIGGFLAKNIQYF. CDR3 DNA: TGTGCCAGTAGTATAGGTGGCTTCCTGGCCAAAAACATTCAGTACTTC.

The chain couples TRBV4-1 to TRBJ2-5; D gene ambiguous. The V end was cut by 1 base, the J end by 1 base, with 4 bases between. The CDR3 is 13 amino acids. Germline assignment: CDR1 MGHRA and CDR2 YSYEKL. CDR3 protein: CASSQAIQETQYF. CDR3 nucleotide sequence: TGCGCCAGCAGCCAAGCTATCCAAGAGACCCAGTACTTC.

The V gene is TRBV6-2 or TRBV6-3, the J gene TRBJ1-5; 8 positions agree with TRBD1. From germline, CDR1 is MNHEY and CDR2 SVGEGT. The CDR3 runs to 16 residues. J was trimmed by 3 bases and V by 2 bases; bases with no gene match: 6. The CDR3 sequence is CASSYDRTGPNQPQHF. CDR3 DNA sequence: TGTGCCAGCAGTTACGACAGGACAGGGCCCAATCAGCCCCAGCATTTT.

This rearrangement joins TRBV3-1 (or the pseudogene TRBV3-2) to TRBJ2-7; possible D gene TRBD2, 6 bases. V was cut by 5 bases and J by 2 bases, with 10 bases left in between. CDR1 and CDR2 (germline): LGHDT, YNNKEL (reference sequence). The length of the CDR3 is 13 residues. The CDR3 spells CASSGGTTYEQYF. The DNA of the CDR3 is TGTGCCAGCAGCGGCGGGACGACCTACGAGCAGTACTTC.

The J gene is TRBJ1-4, the V gene TRBV7-2; no clear D. This CDR3 has 15 residues. Between the trimmed V and J ends, which lost 5 bases and 7 bases, there was a span of 17 bases. Looked up from germline, CDR1 is SGHTA and CDR2 is FQGNSA. CDR3 sequence: CASSATRMLVEKLFF. The CDR3 DNA follows: TGTGCCAGCAGCGCGACGCGGATGTTAGTTGAAAAACTGTTTTTT.